The present TCR beta chain was sequenced within a study of CXCR3-negative and CXCR3-positive naive CD8 T cells. As for this clonotype: Its antigen is still unknown.

UMI-labeled TRB cDNA libraries were prepared by 5' RACE. From the 5' RACE reads, TCRdb lists one entry per CDR3 protein and no DNA. This table holds some 120,000 distinct CDR3 sequences. Study observations and caveats: In both naive subsets diversity was comparably high, whereas memory CD8+ cells showed much lower diversity. CXCR3-positive naive cells had TRB CDR3s that were more hydrophobic than CXCR3-negative naive cells had.

Triplicates of over 250,000 cells were sorted from each CD8+ T cell subset. Cells classed as naive CD8+ T cells were CD45RO-CCR7+CD27+CD95-. The CDR3 has 15 residues. Germline CDR1 reads SEHNR; CDR2 reads FQNEAQ (reference sequence). Sequencing was done on a sample of naive CXCR3+ CD8+ T cells from blood. Subset noted: CD45RO-CCR7+CD27+CD95- naive CD8+ T cells expressing CXCR3 (TNR3+). The chain joins TRBV7-9 to TRBJ2-1. The source of this sequence is a human donor in good health. Some clones in this sample may be carry-over from other donors' samples. CDR3 sequence: CASSLALASYNEQFF.